These 15 T cell receptor beta chains were all obtained from the same sample, sequenced in a study of T cells in Graves' hyperthyroidism and ophthalmopathy. Template material for amplifying TCR beta CDR3 regions consisted of RNA transcripts. HTBI primers were used for first-round RT-PCR of the TCR CDR3. TCRdb re-called the multiplex PCR reads with MiXCR, one entry per CDR3 protein. Here the sample spans 500,000 to 650,000 distinct CDR3 sequences, roughly 15% being singletons. The sequenced sample consisted of blood. These receptors came from a woman between 50 and 59 years old with Graves' ophthalmopathy.

This clonotype was detected many times. V is TRBV27 and J is TRBJ2-7, with D perhaps TRBD1 or TRBD2 (6 bases each). CDR1 is MNHEY and CDR2 is SMNVEV in the germline V gene (reference sequence). The CDR3 has 15 residues. V lost 3 bases, J lost 3 bases, and 15 bases lay in between. CDR3 protein: CASSFLGGFVYEQYF. In DNA form, the CDR3 reads TGTGCCAGCAGTTTTTTGGGGGGCTTCGTCTACGAGCAGTACTTC.

In its sample, this clonotype was seen many times. The chain is built from TRBV7-2 and TRBJ1-5, with 9 bases identical to TRBD1. Germline V gene lookup returns CDR1 SGHTA and CDR2 FQGNSA. V gave up 0 bases and J gave up 6 bases; unmatched junction bases: 6. There are 16 residues in the CDR3. The CDR3 region is CASSLAPRTGVQPQHF. The CDR3 coding sequence is TGTGCCAGCAGCTTAGCGCCTCGGACAGGGGTTCAGCCCCAGCATTTT.

This clonotype appeared many times. The chain joins TRBV27 to TRBJ2-7; TRBD2 aligns across 9 bases. The length of the CDR3 is 14 residues. The V gene end was trimmed by 6 bases and the J gene end by 2 bases; junction bases not matched to a gene: 5. The germline V gene has CDR1 MNHEY and CDR2 SMNVEV (reference sequence). Here the CDR3 reads CASSLASGTYEQYF. The DNA for the CDR3 is TGTGCCAGCAGCCTGGCTAGCGGGACCTACGAGCAGTACTTC.

The sample holds many counts of this clonotype. The V gene is TRBV28, the J gene TRBJ1-2; possibly TRBD1 for D (6 bases). The germline CDR1 and CDR2 sequences are MDHEN and SYDVKM. CDR3 length: 13 residues. V was trimmed by 7 bases and J by 4 bases, leaving 13 bases between them. The CDR3 protein is CASKPGQIYGYTF. The CDR3 DNA reads as TGTGCCAGCAAACCTGGACAGATCTATGGCTACACCTTC.

This chain connects TRBV12-3 or TRBV12-4 to TRBJ2-2; D is unclear. The CDR3 has 15 amino acids. Trimming pared 2 bases from V and 6 bases from J, leaving 13 bases between. CDR3 amino acids: CASSLSVLQAGELFF. DNA for the CDR3: TGTGCCAGCAGTTTAAGTGTTCTGCAAGCCGGGGAGCTGTTTTTT.

This clonotype was seen many times. The J gene is TRBJ1-1, the V gene TRBV20-1, with D perhaps matching TRBD1 (5 bases). The CDR3 has 12 amino acids. From germline, CDR1 is DFQATT and CDR2 SNEGSKA (reference sequence). V shed 4 bases and J shed 1 base, with 7 bases lying between them. This CDR3 reads CSANTGNTEAFF. The CDR3 nucleotides are TGCAGTGCTAATACAGGGAACACTGAAGCTTTCTTT.

This clonotype was observed many times. Written as DNA, the CDR3 is TGTGCCAGCAGCTTAGATCCGACCTCAGATACGCAGTATTTT. Amino acid sequence: CASSLDPTSDTQYF. The rearrangement uses TRBV7-2 and TRBJ2-3, with D uncertain. Per germline, CDR1 SGHTA and CDR2 FQGNSA. V was trimmed by 1 base and J by 4 bases, leaving 9 bases between them. This CDR3 region has 14 residues.

There are many counts of this clonotype. The chain couples TRBV28 to TRBJ2-7; D may be TRBD2 (5 bases). The CDR3 is 12 amino acids. V was clipped by 7 bases and J by 3 bases, with 10 bases between them. Germline values: CDR1 MDHEN, CDR2 SYDVKM. CDR3 protein: CASTTGIYEQYF. The DNA for the CDR3 is TGTGCCAGCACAACGGGGATCTACGAGCAGTACTTC.

A few counts support this clonotype. The chain links TRBV6-2 or TRBV6-3 to TRBJ2-5; D gene ambiguous. From germline, CDR1 is MNHEY and CDR2 SVGEGT. The CDR3 covers 17 residues. The ends were cut back, 5 bases at V and 0 bases at J, with 19 bases in the middle. The CDR3 coding sequence is TGTGCCAGCAGTCCCCATTCCCCCCTAGGGTACCAAGAGACCCAGTACTTC. It encodes CASSPHSPLGYQETQYF.

This clonotype occurred a few times. The chain combines TRBV20-1 with TRBJ1-4; TRBD1 aligns across 9 bases. Trimming took 5 bases from V and 4 from J; bases not matched to a gene: 8. The CDR3 contains 15 residues. The V gene's germline CDR1 is DFQATT and CDR2 SNEGSKA (reference sequence). The CDR3 DNA sequence: TGCAGTGCTGGAGTACAGGGGGCGATTAATGAAAAACTGTTTTTT. It translates to CSAGVQGAINEKLFF.

The sample holds many counts of this clonotype. This CDR3 is CASSSAYEQFF. In DNA form, the CDR3 reads TGTGCCAGCAGTTCAGCTTATGAGCAGTTCTTC. The chain combines TRBV6-1 with TRBJ2-1; D remains ambiguous. Trimming took off 5 bases at V and 8 bases at J, with 7 bases between the two ends. Germline V gives CDR1 MNHNS, CDR2 SASEGT. This CDR3 spans 11 amino acids.

This chain uses TRBV7-2 with TRBJ1-6; perhaps TRBD1 as D (6 bases). The CDR3 has 15 amino acids. Germline CDR1 reads SGHTA; CDR2 reads FQGNSA. Trimming shortened V by 6 bases and J by 5 bases, and 14 bases separated the two germline ends. CDR3 residues: CASRPQGTDNSPLHF. In DNA, the CDR3 is TGTGCCAGCAGGCCACAGGGAACTGATAATTCACCCCTCCACTTT.

This chain uses TRBV10-3 with TRBJ2-7; D is ambiguous. The CDR3 is 13 residues long. V gave up 8 bases and J gave up 4 bases, with 15 bases separating them. CDR1 ENHRY and CDR2 SYGVKD come from the germline V gene. The CDR3 region has the DNA TGTGCCATCGCGCGGACCCAAGGTTACGAGCAGTACTTC. Protein: CAIARTQGYEQYF.

This chain uses TRBV19 with TRBJ2-3; weak D call: TRBD2 (6 bases). The germline V gene encodes CDR1 LNHDA and CDR2 SQIVND (reference sequence). Trimming took 8 bases from V and 6 from J, leaving 18 bases between them. The CDR3 extends over 14 amino acids. For the CDR3, the DNA is TGTGCCAGTGAAGGGACTCCACCGGTCGATACGCAGTATTTT. Its translation: CASEGTPPVDTQYF.

This clonotype was counted a few times. V is TRBV13 and J is TRBJ2-7; TRBD1 is a possible D gene (6 bases). CDR3 length: 16 amino acids. CDR1 is PRHDT and CDR2 is FYEKMQ in the germline V gene (reference sequence). V was cut by 5 bases and J by 4 bases, with 21 bases left in between. Written as DNA, the CDR3 is TGTGCCAGCAGCACGACAGGTTCGCTACAGGTATACGAGCAGTACTTC. Residues: CASSTTGSLQVYEQYF.